Shown below are 13 T cell receptor beta chains from a single sample sequenced in a study of STAT5B mutations in CD4+ large granular lymphocyte leukemia. Method: immunoSEQ multiplex PCR; TCRdb's copy keeps in-frame clones and lacks some. The repertoire holds 35,000 or so clones, about 87% seen once, with about 0.92% in the top ten. Sequenced material: CD4+ T cells from blood buffy coats. These receptors originate from a human donor in good health.

This sequence joins TRBV4-3 and TRBJ2-7, with a possible D match to TRBD1 (6 bases). Germline CDR1 and CDR2: LGHNA and YSLEER. The CDR3 totals 15 residues. Trimming took off 4 bases at V and 0 bases at J, with 13 bases between the two ends. The CDR3 here is CASSRLVGASYEQYF. The CDR3 coding sequence is TGCGCCAGCAGCCGCTTGGTGGGGGCCTCCTACGAGCAGTACTTC.

The chain combines TRBV6-5 with TRBJ2-2, with a tentative D call TRBD2 (5 bases). The CDR3 loop spans 14 amino acids. In germline, CDR1 is MNHEY, CDR2 SVGAGI. V was trimmed by 5 bases and J by 4 bases, leaving 11 bases between them. The CDR3 protein is CASSPRTATGELFF. The DNA for the CDR3 is TGTGCCAGCAGTCCCAGGACTGCCACCGGGGAGCTGTTTTTT.

The chain recombines TRBV19 with TRBJ1-1; the D gene is possibly TRBD1 (5 bases). Germline values: CDR1 LNHDA, CDR2 SQIVND (reference sequence). This CDR3 is 14 amino acids long. The ends were cut back, 1 base at V and 5 bases at J, with 11 bases in the middle. The CDR3 loop reads CASSIGQGWTEAFF. Here the CDR3 DNA reads TGTGCCAGTAGTATAGGTCAGGGTTGGACTGAAGCTTTCTTT.

The rearrangement uses TRBV6-1 and TRBJ2-1, with D possibly TRBD2 on 5 matching bases. Trimming removed 3 bases at V and 6 bases at J, with 15 bases between. Germline CDR1 MNHNS, CDR2 SASEGT. The length of the CDR3 is 15 residues. CDR3 residues: CASSEPWRGSNEQFF. CDR3 nucleotides: TGTGCCAGCAGTGAGCCCTGGAGAGGGAGCAATGAGCAGTTCTTC.

The chain uses TRBV7-9 and TRBJ2-5, with D perhaps TRBD1 (5 bases). CDR3 length: 17 amino acids. Germline V lookup: CDR1 SEHNR, CDR2 FQNEAQ (reference sequence). Trimming removed 3 bases at V and 1 base at J, with 18 bases between. CDR3 DNA sequence: TGTGCCAGCAGCTTGTGGGGAAGGGGCCTCAGCCAAGAGACCCAGTACTTC. Its translation is CASSLWGRGLSQETQYF.

The gene calls are TRBV7-2 and TRBJ2-7; D remains ambiguous. The V gene lost 8 bases and the J gene lost 1 base, with 6 bases spanning the gap. CDR3 size: 11 residues. In germline, CDR1 is SGHTA, CDR2 FQGNSA. CDR3 in amino acids: CASARSYEQYF. CDR3 nucleotide sequence: TGTGCCAGCGCGCGTTCCTACGAGCAGTACTTC.

This chain joins TRBV9 and TRBJ1-4; D uncertain. V shed 3 bases and J shed 10 bases, with 19 bases lying between them. Looked up from germline, CDR1 is SGDLS and CDR2 is YYNGEE. This CDR3 is built from 15 residues. CDR3 loop: CASSAAVGRGGKLFF. DNA for the CDR3: TGTGCCAGCAGCGCAGCGGTGGGCCGGGGTGGAAAACTGTTTTTT. The complete variable domain, with remaining parts taken from reference TRBV9 and TRBJ1-4, reads DSGVTQTPKHLITATGQRVTLRCSPRSGDLSVYWYQQSLDQGLQFLIQYYNGEERAKGNILERFSAQQFPDLHSELNLSSLELGDSALYFCASSAAVGRGGKLFFGSGTQLSVL.

The chain recombines TRBV5-1 with TRBJ2-5; D is perhaps TRBD1 (6 bases). The CDR3 runs to 14 residues. V was shortened by 5 bases and J by 1 base, with 12 bases between the two germline ends. CDR1 SGHRS and CDR2 YFSETQ come from the germline V gene. The CDR3 sequence: CASSYRDIQETQYF. In DNA form, the CDR3 reads TGCGCCAGCAGTTACCGGGACATCCAAGAGACCCAGTACTTC.

This sequence joins TRBV7-9 and TRBJ2-2; 7 bases line up with TRBD2. Per germline, CDR1 SEHNR and CDR2 FQNEAQ (reference sequence). The V segment lost 6 bases and the J segment 6 bases; nucleotides outside the gene matches: 1. This CDR3 contains 12 residues. The CDR3 DNA follows: TGTGCCAGCAGTACTAGCGCCGGGGAGCTGTTTTTT. It codes for CASSTSAGELFF. The variable domain in full, with the rest retrieved from reference TRBV7-9 and TRBJ2-2, is DTGVSQNPRHKITKRGQNVTFRCDPISEHNRLYWYRQTLGQGPEFLTYFQNEAQLEKSRLLSDRFSAERPKGSFSTLEIQRTEQGDSAMYLCASSTSAGELFFGEGSRLTVL.

The chain has TRBV9 and TRBJ1-1, with D possibly TRBD1 on 5 matching bases. The length of the CDR3 is 16 residues. Between the trimmed V and J ends, which lost 4 bases and 0 bases, there was a span of 16 bases. Germline CDR1 reads SGDLS; CDR2 reads YYNGEE. The CDR3 bases are TGTGCCAGCAGCCCTCAGTCGCAGGGAGTGAACACTGAAGCTTTCTTT. This translates into CASSPQSQGVNTEAFF.

This chain connects TRBV28 to TRBJ2-3, with 7 positions matching TRBD2. This CDR3 spans 16 amino acids. J was trimmed by 6 bases and V by 5 bases; bases with no gene match: 14. The germline gives CDR1 MDHEN, CDR2 SYDVKM. The chain's CDR3 is CASSQVGGGNRDTQYF. The CDR3 DNA reads TGTGCCAGCAGTCAGGTGGGGGGAGGGAACCGGGATACGCAGTATTTT.

CDR3 protein: CASSLGRGEAFF. CDR3 bases: TGTGCCAGCAGCTTGGGCCGGGGTGAAGCTTTCTTT. V gene TRBV7-2 combines with J gene TRBJ1-1; D remains unclear. Germline CDR1 reads SGHTA; CDR2 reads FQGNSA. V lost 3 bases and J lost 7, with 9 bases in between. The CDR3 length is 12 residues.

A few counts support this clone. The chain joins TRBV4-3 to TRBJ2-7, with TRBD2 matching over 9 bases. J was trimmed by 6 bases and V by 4 bases; bases with no gene match: 10. The CDR3 sequence is 15 residues long. Germline V gene lookup returns CDR1 LGHNA and CDR2 YSLEER. CDR3 nucleotide sequence: TGCGCCAGCAGCCGGTTAGCGGGAGTGGGTGGCGAGCAGTACTTC. Amino acids: CASSRLAGVGGEQYF.